This T cell receptor beta chain was sequenced in a study of neoadjuvant anti-PD-1 for oral cavity cancer. Libraries were prepared by immunoSEQ multiplex PCR; TCRdb keeps only in-frame clonotypes and omits some of them. The table lists roughly 67,000 clones, 83% of them singletons. This CDR3 region has 16 residues. CDR1 is SGHVS and CDR2 is FQNEAQ in the germline V gene. The ends were cut back, 3 bases at V and 7 bases at J, with 22 bases in the middle. This specimen consisted of PBMCs, obtained before nivolumab (anti-PD-1) treatment. The sequence was collected from a person aged 35-80 years with oral cavity squamous cell carcinoma. The chain recombines TRBV7-8 with TRBJ2-7, with a weak D call TRBD2 (5 bases). Written as DNA, the CDR3 is TGTGCCAGCAGCTTTGAGTACGGGCCGGCCCCGGGGGAGCAGTACTTC. This translates into CASSFEYGPAPGEQYF.